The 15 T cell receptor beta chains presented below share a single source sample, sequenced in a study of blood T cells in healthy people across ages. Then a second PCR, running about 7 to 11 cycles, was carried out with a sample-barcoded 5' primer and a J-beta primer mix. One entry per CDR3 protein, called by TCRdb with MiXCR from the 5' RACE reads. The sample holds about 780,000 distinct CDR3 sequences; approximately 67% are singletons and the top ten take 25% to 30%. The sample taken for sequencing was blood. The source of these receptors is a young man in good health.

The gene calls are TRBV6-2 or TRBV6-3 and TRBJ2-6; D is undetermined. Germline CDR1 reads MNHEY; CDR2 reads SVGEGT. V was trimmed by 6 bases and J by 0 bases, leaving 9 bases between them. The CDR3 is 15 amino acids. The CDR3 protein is CASSYQLSGANVLTF. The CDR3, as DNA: TGTGCCAGCAGCTATCAGCTCTCTGGGGCCAACGTCCTGACTTTC.

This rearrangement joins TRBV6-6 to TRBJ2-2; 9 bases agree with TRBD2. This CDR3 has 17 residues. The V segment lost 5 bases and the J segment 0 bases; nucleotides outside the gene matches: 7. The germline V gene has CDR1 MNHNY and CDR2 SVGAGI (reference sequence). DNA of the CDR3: TGTGCCAGCAGTCATACGACTAGCGGCGCGAACACCGGGGAGCTGTTTTTT. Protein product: CASSHTTSGANTGELFF.

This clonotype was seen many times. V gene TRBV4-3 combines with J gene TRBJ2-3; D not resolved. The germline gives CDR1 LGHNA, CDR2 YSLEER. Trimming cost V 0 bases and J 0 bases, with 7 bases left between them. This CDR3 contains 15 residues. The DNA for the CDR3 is TGCGCCAGCAGCCAAGACCTGACTAGCACAGATACGCAGTATTTT. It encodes CASSQDLTSTDTQYF.

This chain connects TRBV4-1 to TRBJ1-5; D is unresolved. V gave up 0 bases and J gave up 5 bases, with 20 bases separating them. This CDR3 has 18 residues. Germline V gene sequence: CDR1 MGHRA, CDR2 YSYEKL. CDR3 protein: CASSQDTKASVRHQPQHF. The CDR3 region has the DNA TGCGCCAGCAGCCAAGATACGAAGGCGTCGGTCCGTCATCAGCCCCAGCATTTT.

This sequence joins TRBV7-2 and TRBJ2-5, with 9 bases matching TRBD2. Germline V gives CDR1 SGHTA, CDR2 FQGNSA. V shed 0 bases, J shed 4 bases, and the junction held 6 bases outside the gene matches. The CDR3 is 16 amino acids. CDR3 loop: CASSLAVAGGRETQYF. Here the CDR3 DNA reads TGTGCCAGCAGCTTAGCCGTGGCGGGGGGGCGAGAGACCCAGTACTTC.

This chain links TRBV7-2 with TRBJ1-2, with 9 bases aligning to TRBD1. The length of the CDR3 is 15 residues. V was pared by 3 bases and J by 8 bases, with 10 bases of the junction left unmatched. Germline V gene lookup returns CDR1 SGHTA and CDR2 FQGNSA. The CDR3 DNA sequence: TGTGCCAGCAGCTTGAGCGGGACAGGGAGTTGGGGCTACACCTTC. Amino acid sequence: CASSLSGTGSWGYTF.

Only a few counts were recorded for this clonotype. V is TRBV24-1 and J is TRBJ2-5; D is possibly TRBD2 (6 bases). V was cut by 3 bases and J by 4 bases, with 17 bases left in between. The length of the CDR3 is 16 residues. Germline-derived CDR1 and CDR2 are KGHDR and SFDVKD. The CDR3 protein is CATSDTRDLGGETQYF. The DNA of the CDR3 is TGTGCCACCAGTGATACCCGGGACCTCGGGGGAGAGACCCAGTACTTC.

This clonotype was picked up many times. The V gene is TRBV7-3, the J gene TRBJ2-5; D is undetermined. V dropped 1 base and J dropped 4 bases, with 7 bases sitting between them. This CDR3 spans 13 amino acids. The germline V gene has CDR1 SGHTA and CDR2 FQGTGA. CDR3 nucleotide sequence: TGTGCCAGCAGCTTAAATTTTCGAGAGACCCAGTACTTC. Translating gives CASSLNFRETQYF.

The CDR3 DNA sequence: TGTGCCAGCAGTTCAGACGGGACAGGGGAAGAGCAGTACTTC. This gives the protein CASSSDGTGEEQYF. The V gene is TRBV27, the J gene TRBJ2-5; 10 positions agree with TRBD1. Trimming removed 4 bases from V and 11 bases from J; junction bases left unmatched: 10. The CDR3 has 14 amino acids. Germline CDR1 is MNHEY and CDR2 is SMNVEV (reference sequence).

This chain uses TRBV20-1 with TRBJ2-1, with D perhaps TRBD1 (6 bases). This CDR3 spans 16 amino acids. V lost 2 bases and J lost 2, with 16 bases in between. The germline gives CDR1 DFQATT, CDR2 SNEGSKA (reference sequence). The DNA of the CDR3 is TGCAGTGCTAGACAGTCAGACAGGACAACCTACAATGAGCAGTTCTTC. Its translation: CSARQSDRTTYNEQFF.

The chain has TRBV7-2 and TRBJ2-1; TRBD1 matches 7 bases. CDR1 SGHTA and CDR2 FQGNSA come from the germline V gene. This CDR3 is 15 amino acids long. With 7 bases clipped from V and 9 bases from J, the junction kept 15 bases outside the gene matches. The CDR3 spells CASTPDRAKISEQFF. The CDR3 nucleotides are TGTGCCAGCACTCCTGACAGGGCAAAGATTAGTGAGCAGTTCTTC.

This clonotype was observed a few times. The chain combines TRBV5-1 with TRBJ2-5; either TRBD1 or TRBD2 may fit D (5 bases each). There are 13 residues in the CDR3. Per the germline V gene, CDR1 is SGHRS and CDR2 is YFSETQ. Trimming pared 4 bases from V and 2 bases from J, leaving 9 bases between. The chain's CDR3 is CASSVGRQETQYF. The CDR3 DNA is TGCGCCAGCAGCGTGGGACGTCAAGAGACCCAGTACTTC.

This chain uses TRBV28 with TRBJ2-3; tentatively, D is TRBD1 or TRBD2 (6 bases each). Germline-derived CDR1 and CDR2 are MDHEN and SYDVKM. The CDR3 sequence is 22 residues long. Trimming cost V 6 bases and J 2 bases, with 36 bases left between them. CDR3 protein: CASSQTPFGIKGGAKDTDTQYF. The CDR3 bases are TGTGCCAGCAGCCAAACACCATTTGGAATCAAGGGGGGCGCAAAGGACACAGATACGCAGTATTTT.

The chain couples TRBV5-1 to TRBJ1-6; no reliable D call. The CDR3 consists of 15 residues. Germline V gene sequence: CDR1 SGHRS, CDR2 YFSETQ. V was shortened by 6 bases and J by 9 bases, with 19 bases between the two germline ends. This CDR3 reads CASKPTQAPASPLHF. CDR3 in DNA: TGCGCCAGCAAACCGACCCAGGCGCCTGCTTCACCCCTCCACTTT.

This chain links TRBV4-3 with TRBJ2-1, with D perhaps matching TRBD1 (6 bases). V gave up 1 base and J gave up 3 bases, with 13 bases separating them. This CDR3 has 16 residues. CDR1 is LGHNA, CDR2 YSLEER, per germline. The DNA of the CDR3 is TGCGCCAGCAGCCAAGGAACGGGACACCACTACAATGAGCAGTTCTTC. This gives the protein CASSQGTGHHYNEQFF.